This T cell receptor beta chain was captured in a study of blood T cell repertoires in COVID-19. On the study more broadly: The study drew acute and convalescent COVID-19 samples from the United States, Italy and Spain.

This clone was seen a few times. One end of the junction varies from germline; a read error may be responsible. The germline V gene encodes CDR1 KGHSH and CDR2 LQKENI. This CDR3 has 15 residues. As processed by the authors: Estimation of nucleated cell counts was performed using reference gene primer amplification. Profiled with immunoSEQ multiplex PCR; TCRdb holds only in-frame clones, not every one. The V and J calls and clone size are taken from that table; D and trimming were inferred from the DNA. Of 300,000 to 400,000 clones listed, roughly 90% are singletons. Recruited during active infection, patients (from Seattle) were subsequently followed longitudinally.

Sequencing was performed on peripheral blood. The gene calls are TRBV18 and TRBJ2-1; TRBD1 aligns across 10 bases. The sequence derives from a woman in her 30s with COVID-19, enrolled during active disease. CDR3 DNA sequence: TGTGCCAGCTCTCCACGACAGGGGGCGTACAATGAGCAGTTCTTC. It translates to CASSPRQGAYNEQFF. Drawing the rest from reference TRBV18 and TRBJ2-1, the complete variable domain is NAGVMQNPRHLVRRRGQEARLRCSPMKGHSHVYWYRQLPEEGLKFMVYLQKENIIDESGMPKERFSAEFPKEGPSILRIQQVVRGDSAAYFCASSPRQGAYNEQFFGPGTRLTVL.